The entry below describes one T cell receptor beta chain. Germline values: CDR1 SQVTM, CDR2 ANQGSEA. With 7 bases removed from V and 4 bases from J, the gap between germline ends came to 10 bases. This CDR3 contains 11 residues. This record belongs to a study of cytomegalovirus exposure and HLA in healthy donors. It was with 60 Vbeta and 13 Jbeta primers that the PCR ran. Source study methods: A later analysis tallied tens of millions of unique TCR beta chains, 9.5 million to 14 million of them shared. Only in-frame clones appear in the TCRdb table, and some are missing; sequencing was by immunoSEQ multiplex PCR. V and J calls and clone size are given by that table; D and trimming were obtained from the DNA. The sample records more than 150,000 clones, 81% being singletons.

This chain connects TRBV29-1 to TRBJ1-1, with unresolved D. What was sequenced was PBMCs. The clonotype comes from a woman aged 30 to 39 in good health and CMV-seronegative. The CDR3: CSGREGTEAFF. Here the CDR3 DNA reads TGCAGCGGAAGAGAGGGCACTGAAGCTTTCTTT.